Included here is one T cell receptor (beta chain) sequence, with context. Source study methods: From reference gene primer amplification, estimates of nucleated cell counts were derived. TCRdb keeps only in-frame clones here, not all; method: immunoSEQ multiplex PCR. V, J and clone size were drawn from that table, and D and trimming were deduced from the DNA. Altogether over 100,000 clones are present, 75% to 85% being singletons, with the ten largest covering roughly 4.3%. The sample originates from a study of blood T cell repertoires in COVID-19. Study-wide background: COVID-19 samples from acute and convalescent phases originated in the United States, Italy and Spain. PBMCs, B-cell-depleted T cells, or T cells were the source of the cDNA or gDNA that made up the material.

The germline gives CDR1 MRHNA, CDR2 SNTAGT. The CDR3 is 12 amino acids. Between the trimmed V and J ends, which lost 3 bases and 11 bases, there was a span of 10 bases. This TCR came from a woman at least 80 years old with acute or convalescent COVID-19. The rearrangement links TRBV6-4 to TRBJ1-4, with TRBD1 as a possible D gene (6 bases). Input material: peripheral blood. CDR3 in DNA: TGTGCCAGCAGTGAACACAGGGCTAAACTGTTTTTT. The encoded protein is CASSEHRAKLFF.